One sample yielded the 9 T cell receptor beta chains listed below, sequenced in a study of vaccination effects on CD4 cells after COVID-19. Produced via immunoSEQ multiplex PCR; TCRdb's table is partial and in-frame only. The table has fewer than 60,000 clones, under 80% seen once. Antigen-specific CD4+ T cell clonotypes were called by their expansion after viral peptide-pool culture in ViraFEST. Culture proceeded for approximately nine days, and CD4+ T cells were then isolated. Documented for the person is a PCR-confirmed SARS-CoV-2 infection occurring between March and December 2020. Which antigens these TCRs recognize remains unknown. This sample comprised CD4+ T cells from PBMCs cultured with HIV peptides, obtained before COVID-19 vaccination. Subset in this sample: HIV-1 Nef peptide pool negative control/reference culture. The receptor source for this set is a human donor who had a prior SARS-CoV-2 infection.

The chain has TRBV5-6 and TRBJ1-2; D gene ambiguous. CDR1 and CDR2 from the germline V gene are SGHDT and YYEEEE. This CDR3 comprises 15 residues. V lost 4 bases and J lost 4, with 17 bases in between. CDR3 residues: CASSRTIRASYGYTF. The DNA for the CDR3 is TGTGCCAGCAGCCGCACTATAAGGGCAAGCTATGGCTACACCTTC.

The CDR3 is CASSLAGDRGTYEQYF. The CDR3, as DNA: TGTGCCAGCAGCTTAGCGGGGGACAGGGGGACCTACGAGCAGTACTTC. The V gene is TRBV7-9, the J gene TRBJ2-7, with TRBD1 identical over 11 bases. Germline CDR1 SEHNR, CDR2 FQNEAQ (reference sequence). This CDR3 has 16 residues. V was clipped by 0 bases and J by 2 bases; unmatched bases: 3.

The rearrangement uses TRBV7-2 and TRBJ2-1; a weak D match, TRBD2 (6 bases). The ends were cut back, 5 bases at V and 7 bases at J, with 18 bases in the middle. Germline CDR1 is SGHTA and CDR2 is FQGNSA. The CDR3 is made up of 15 amino acids. The CDR3 DNA reads TGTGCCAGCAGCCCCGGGACTTTTAGAATAAATGAGCAGTTCTTC. Protein sequence: CASSPGTFRINEQFF.

J is TRBJ1-3 and V is TRBV5-1; tentatively, D is TRBD1 (5 bases). V shed 0 bases and J shed 2 bases, with 12 bases lying between them. Germline V lookup: CDR1 SGHRS, CDR2 YFSETQ. The CDR3 covers 16 residues. The CDR3: CASSLEAGTTGNTIYF. CDR3 nucleotide sequence: TGCGCCAGCAGCTTGGAAGCAGGGACGACTGGAAACACCATATATTTT.

V and J are TRBV20-1 and TRBJ1-5; maybe TRBD1 (5 bases). Looked up from germline, CDR1 is DFQATT and CDR2 is SNEGSKA (reference sequence). Trimming left V 6 bases short and J 4 bases short, with 7 bases between. This CDR3 is 11 amino acids long. This CDR3 is CSAGHNQPQHF. DNA of the CDR3: TGCAGTGCAGGACATAATCAGCCCCAGCATTTT.

This clone was counted only a few times. V is TRBV6-1 and J is TRBJ1-5; possible D gene TRBD1, 5 bases. Trimming pared 1 base from V and 6 bases from J, leaving 16 bases between. CDR3 length: 16 amino acids. In germline, CDR1 is MNHNS, CDR2 SASEGT. Written as DNA, the CDR3 is TGTGCCAGCAGTGAAGTGGGGGTTTTGTCTGGTCAGCCCCAGCATTTT. This codes for CASSEVGVLSGQPQHF.

The chain carries TRBV7-8 and TRBJ1-5, with 8 bases lining up with TRBD1. Germline values: CDR1 SGHVS, CDR2 FQNEAQ. CDR3 length: 16 amino acids. With V trimmed by 2 bases and J by 5 bases, 8 bases remained unmatched. The CDR3, as DNA: TGTGCCAGCAGCTTATCGGCGGCAGGGGGCTATCAGCCCCAGCATTTT. Amino acids: CASSLSAAGGYQPQHF.

The V gene is TRBV5-4, the J gene TRBJ2-5; no reliable D call. In germline, CDR1 is SGHNT, CDR2 YYREEE (reference sequence). The length of the CDR3 is 13 residues. Trimming cost V 0 bases and J 5 bases, with 8 bases left between them. The CDR3 region is CASSLAQTETQYF. DNA of the CDR3: TGTGCCAGCAGCTTGGCCCAGACGGAGACCCAGTACTTC.

V and J are TRBV2 and TRBJ2-6; D remains ambiguous. Trimming took off 3 bases at V and 3 bases at J, with 12 bases between the two ends. Germline CDR1 and CDR2: SNHLY and FYNNEI. CDR3 length: 16 amino acids. The CDR3 sequence is CASSDMRKNGANVLTF. The CDR3 DNA sequence: TGTGCCAGCAGTGATATGCGGAAAAATGGGGCCAACGTCCTGACTTTC.